The 13 T cell receptor beta chains in this list originate from one sample, sequenced in a study of PD-L1 blockade in urothelial cancer (dated by TCRdb to between 2016 and 2019). The library came from the immunoSEQ multiplex PCR assay. Held by TCRdb, this immuneACCESS table contains in-frame sequences only and omits some clones. Under half of the omission traces to an unresolved V gene where checked; the cause of the rest is unknown. The table for this sample lists some 79,000 clones; 82% of them were counted only once. The top ten constitute 9.5% of the sample. Sequences were derived from PBMCs, sampled around atezolizumab (anti-PD-L1) treatment. The receptor set was obtained from a man in his sixties or seventies with urothelial cancer.

The V and J genes are TRBV7-8 and TRBJ2-2, with TRBD2 identical over 9 bases. CDR3 size: 16 residues. Germline V gene sequence: CDR1 SGHVS, CDR2 FQNEAQ. J was trimmed by 5 bases and V by 5 bases; bases with no gene match: 9. For the CDR3, the DNA is TGTGCCAGCAGCAGGGCGGGGGGGCCAGGAACCGGGGAGCTGTTTTTT. It specifies CASSRAGGPGTGELFF.

This chain connects TRBV11-1 to TRBJ2-1, with 10 bases lining up with TRBD2. The V segment lost 1 base and the J segment 10 bases; nucleotides outside the gene matches: 13. This CDR3 comprises 17 residues. CDR1 SGHAT and CDR2 FQDESV come from the germline V gene (reference sequence). The CDR3: CASSLVVVAGGRKEQFF. Written as DNA, the CDR3 is TGTGCCAGCAGCTTAGTGGTGGTAGCGGGAGGACGGAAAGAGCAGTTCTTC.

The V call is TRBV29-1, the J call TRBJ2-3; tentatively, D is TRBD2 (5 bases). V gave up 5 bases and J gave up 0 bases, with 21 bases separating them. Germline CDR1 SQVTM, CDR2 ANQGSEA. The CDR3 is made up of 17 amino acids. CDR3 nucleotides: TGCAGCGTTAGAAGCCCCCGGGGTCCGCAAAGCACAGATACGCAGTATTTT. Protein sequence: CSVRSPRGPQSTDTQYF.

The chain employs TRBV7-3 and TRBJ2-3; D not resolved. The germline V gene encodes CDR1 SGHTA and CDR2 FQGTGA. The CDR3 extends over 14 amino acids. Trimming shortened V by 6 bases and J by 0 bases, and 10 bases separated the two germline ends. DNA for the CDR3: TGTGCCAGCAGTAGAAGCGTAAGCACAGATACGCAGTATTTT. It encodes CASSRSVSTDTQYF.

The rearrangement links TRBV14 to TRBJ2-7, with TRBD1 matching 10 bases. Unmatched junction bases numbered 3, after V lost 1 base and J lost 6 bases. This CDR3 is 14 amino acids long. Germline V gene data show CDR1 as SGHDN and CDR2 as FVKESK. The CDR3, as DNA: TGTGCCAGCAGCCAAGGACAGGGGGCGTTCGAGCAGTACTTC. This gives the protein CASSQGQGAFEQYF.

The chain carries TRBV28 and TRBJ1-2, with 11 bases that match TRBD1. Germline V CDR1 and CDR2: MDHEN, SYDVKM. V was clipped by 6 bases and J by 11 bases; unmatched bases: 8. The CDR3 consists of 13 residues. The CDR3 spells CASRVLGQGDYTF. For the CDR3, the DNA is TGTGCCAGCAGAGTCCTGGGACAGGGGGATTACACCTTC.

V gene TRBV7-9 combines with J gene TRBJ2-3, with D possibly TRBD1 on 5 matching bases. Between the trimmed V and J ends, which lost 1 base and 0 bases, there was a span of 8 bases. The CDR3 sequence is 15 residues long. Germline CDR1 is SEHNR and CDR2 is FQNEAQ (reference sequence). DNA of the CDR3: TGTGCCAGCAGCTTAGGGTCAGGGAGCACAGATACGCAGTATTTT. Amino acids: CASSLGSGSTDTQYF.

V gene TRBV10-2 combines with J gene TRBJ2-1; possible D gene TRBD1, 5 bases. V was pared by 4 bases and J by 4 bases, with 11 bases between. The CDR3 is 14 amino acids. Germline CDR1 WSHSY, CDR2 SAAADI. The CDR3 DNA is TGCGCCAGCAGTGCCCCCTCAGGGTACAATGAGCAGTTCTTC. This encodes CASSAPSGYNEQFF.

This clone was seen a handful of times. The genes are TRBV2 and TRBJ2-3; TRBD1 matches 7 bases. V gave up 5 bases and J gave up 1 base; unmatched junction bases: 6. Per the germline V gene, CDR1 is SNHLY and CDR2 is FYNNEI. CDR3 length: 15 residues. CDR3 residues: CASSLTGWGTDTQYF. Here the CDR3 DNA reads TGTGCCAGCAGTTTGACAGGGTGGGGCACAGATACGCAGTATTTT.

The gene calls are TRBV7-9 and TRBJ2-7; possibly TRBD1 for D (5 bases). This CDR3 has 13 amino acids. CDR1 and CDR2 (germline): SEHNR, FQNEAQ (reference sequence). The V end was cut by 0 bases, the J end by 12 bases, with 15 bases between. CDR3 DNA sequence: TGTGCCAGCAGCTTAGCGCCGATAGGGGTTAGGTACTTC. Protein product: CASSLAPIGVRYF.

The rearrangement links TRBV5-1 to TRBJ2-7; TRBD2 matches at 10 bases. Germline values: CDR1 SGHRS, CDR2 YFSETQ. This CDR3 is 15 amino acids long. The V and J ends lost 4 bases and 0 bases, in that order; junction bases with no gene match: 4. The CDR3 here is CASSDGTSDSYEQYF. DNA for the CDR3: TGCGCCAGCAGCGACGGGACTAGCGACTCCTACGAGCAGTACTTC.

This clone has only a few counts. The chain couples TRBV6-5 to TRBJ1-2; a possible D gene is TRBD1 (6 bases). The CDR3 loop spans 15 amino acids. Germline-derived CDR1 and CDR2 are MNHEY and SVGAGI. Between the trimmed V and J ends, which lost 2 bases and 8 bases, there was a span of 18 bases. CDR3 nucleotide sequence: TGTGCCAGCAGTTACGAGACAGGACATCGGAGGGGCTACACCTTC. Encoded protein: CASSYETGHRRGYTF.

The chain has TRBV18 and TRBJ2-3, with a possible D match to TRBD1 (5 bases). The V and J ends lost 6 bases and 0 bases respectively, with 16 bases between them. The CDR3 is 16 amino acids. Germline V CDR1 and CDR2: KGHSH, LQKENI. DNA of the CDR3: TGTGCCAGCTCGCCATTACAGGTGACGAGCACAGATACGCAGTATTTT. Its protein is CASSPLQVTSTDTQYF.